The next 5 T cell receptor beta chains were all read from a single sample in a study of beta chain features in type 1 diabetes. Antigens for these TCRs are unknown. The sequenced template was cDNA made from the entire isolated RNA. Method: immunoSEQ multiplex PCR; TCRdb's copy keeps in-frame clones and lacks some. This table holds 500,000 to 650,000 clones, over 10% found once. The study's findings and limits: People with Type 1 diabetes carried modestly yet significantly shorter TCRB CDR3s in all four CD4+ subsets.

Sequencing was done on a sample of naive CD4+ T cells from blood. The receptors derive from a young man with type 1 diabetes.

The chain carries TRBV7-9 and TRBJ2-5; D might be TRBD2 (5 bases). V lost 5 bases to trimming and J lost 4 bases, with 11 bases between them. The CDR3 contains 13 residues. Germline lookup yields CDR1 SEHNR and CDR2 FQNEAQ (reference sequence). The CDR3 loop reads CASSRPGIETQYF. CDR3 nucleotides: TGTGCCAGCAGCCGACCGGGGATAGAGACCCAGTACTTC.

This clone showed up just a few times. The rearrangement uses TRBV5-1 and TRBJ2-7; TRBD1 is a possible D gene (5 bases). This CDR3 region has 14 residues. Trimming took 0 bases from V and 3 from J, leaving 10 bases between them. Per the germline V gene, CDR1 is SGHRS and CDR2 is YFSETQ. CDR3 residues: CASSLGSGIYEQYF. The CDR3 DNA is TGCGCCAGCAGCTTGGGTTCAGGGATCTACGAGCAGTACTTC.

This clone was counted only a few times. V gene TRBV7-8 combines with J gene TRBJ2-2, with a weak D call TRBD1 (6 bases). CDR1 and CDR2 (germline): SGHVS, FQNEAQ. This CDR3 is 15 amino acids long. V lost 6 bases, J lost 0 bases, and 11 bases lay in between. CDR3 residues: CASSSGQTNTGELFF. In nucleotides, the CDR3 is TGTGCCAGCAGTTCCGGACAGACGAACACCGGGGAGCTGTTTTTT. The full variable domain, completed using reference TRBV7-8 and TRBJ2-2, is GAGVSQSPRYKVAKRGQDVALRCDPISGHVSLFWYQQALGQGPEFLTYFQNEAQLDKSGLPSDRFFAERPEGSVSTLKIQRTQQEDSAVYLCASSSGQTNTGELFFGEGSRLTVL.

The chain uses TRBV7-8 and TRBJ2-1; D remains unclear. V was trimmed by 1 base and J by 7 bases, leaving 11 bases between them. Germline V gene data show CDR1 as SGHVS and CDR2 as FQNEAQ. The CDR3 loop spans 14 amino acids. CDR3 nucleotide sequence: TGTGCCAGCAGCTTAGTTTCCCGGATAAATGAGCAGTTCTTC. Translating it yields CASSLVSRINEQFF.

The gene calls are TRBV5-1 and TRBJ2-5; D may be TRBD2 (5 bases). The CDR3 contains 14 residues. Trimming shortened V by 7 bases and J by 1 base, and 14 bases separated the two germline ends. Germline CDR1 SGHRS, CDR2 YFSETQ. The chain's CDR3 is CASHLLDFQETQYF. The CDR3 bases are TGCGCCAGCCATTTACTAGACTTCCAAGAGACCCAGTACTTC.